This entry lists 23 T cell receptor beta chains sequenced from one sample in a study of cytomegalovirus exposure and HLA in healthy donors. A multiplex PCR was run with 60 Vbeta primers and 13 Jbeta primers. The assay was immunoSEQ multiplex PCR, and TCRdb's table has in-frame clones only and misses some. The sample holds about 140,000 clones; over 60% are singletons and the top ten take less than 1.5%. The specimen sequenced was PBMCs. These receptors all stem from a male donor in good health and CMV-seropositive.

The chain combines TRBV28 with TRBJ2-7; 10 bases are a match to TRBD1. The junction had 7 bases not matched to a gene; V was cut back by 5 bases and J by 6 bases. CDR3 length: 14 residues. CDR1 and CDR2 from the germline V gene are MDHEN and SYDVKM. The CDR3 DNA sequence: TGTGCCAGCAGTCCACCGGACAGGGGGGCCGAGCAGTACTTC. It specifies CASSPPDRGAEQYF.

V and J are TRBV27 and TRBJ1-2; 7 bases agree with TRBD1. The V gene's germline CDR1 is MNHEY and CDR2 SMNVEV (reference sequence). The V segment lost 5 bases and the J segment 6 bases; nucleotides outside the gene matches: 6. This CDR3 comprises 13 residues. This chain's CDR3 is CASSPRTGHGYTF. CDR3 DNA: TGTGCCAGCAGTCCTCGGACAGGCCATGGCTACACCTTC.

The chain joins TRBV10-3 to TRBJ2-2, with TRBD1 matching over 9 bases. Germline CDR1 reads ENHRY; CDR2 reads SYGVKD. The CDR3 runs to 12 residues. J was trimmed by 6 bases and V by 10 bases; bases with no gene match: 3. The CDR3 DNA follows: TGTGCCAGCGGACAGGGGTCCGGGGAGCTGTTTTTT. As protein: CASGQGSGELFF.

The rearrangement uses TRBV5-6 and TRBJ2-7; TRBD1 is a possible D gene (5 bases). The V end was cut by 3 bases, the J end by 2 bases, with 12 bases between. The germline V gene encodes CDR1 SGHDT and CDR2 YYEEEE. The length of the CDR3 is 14 residues. In nucleotides, the CDR3 is TGTGCCAGCAGCTGGTCAGGGCTGACCTACGAGCAGTACTTC. This encodes CASSWSGLTYEQYF. Looking up the rest from reference TRBV5-6 and TRBJ2-7 gives the full variable domain: DAGVTQSPTHLIKTRGQQVTLRCSPKSGHDTVSWYQQALGQGPQFIFQYYEEEERQRGNFPDRFSGHQFPNYSSELNVNALLLGDSALYLCASSWSGLTYEQYFGPGTRLTVT.

This clone was counted once. The chain uses TRBV2 and TRBJ1-2, with D possibly being TRBD1 (5 bases). Between the trimmed V and J ends, which lost 5 bases and 7 bases, there was a span of 8 bases. The germline V gene encodes CDR1 SNHLY and CDR2 FYNNEI. The CDR3 runs to 11 residues. CDR3 region: CASSTTVGYTF. CDR3 sequence (DNA): TGTGCCAGCAGTACGACAGTTGGCTACACCTTC.

This rearrangement joins TRBV5-8 to TRBJ2-1, with a tentative D call TRBD2 (6 bases). Trimming took off 0 bases at V and 8 bases at J, with 15 bases between the two ends. This CDR3 contains 15 residues. Germline loops: CDR1 SGHTS, CDR2 YDEGEE. The CDR3 region has the DNA TGTGCCAGCAGCTTGGACTTCGGCGGGAAATATGAGCAGTTCTTC. Protein product: CASSLDFGGKYEQFF.

This chain links TRBV18 with TRBJ1-6; 10 nucleotides match TRBD1. The CDR3 has 15 amino acids. Germline V gene lookup returns CDR1 KGHSH and CDR2 LQKENI. With V trimmed by 6 bases and J by 10 bases, 9 bases remained unmatched. The CDR3 DNA sequence: TGTGCCAGCTCCCAAACAGGGACAGGGGAATCACCCCTCCACTTT. It codes for CASSQTGTGESPLHF.

In its sample, this clone was seen a few times. The V call is TRBV7-2, the J call TRBJ2-7; TRBD1 aligns across 9 bases. This CDR3 is 15 amino acids long. Germline CDR1 and CDR2: SGHTA and FQGNSA. With 5 bases clipped from V and 1 base from J, the junction kept 6 bases outside the gene matches. The CDR3 DNA is TGTGCCAGCAGCCCGGGACAGGGATATTCCTACGAGCAGTACTTC. Its protein product is CASSPGQGYSYEQYF.

The chain carries TRBV6-4 and TRBJ2-4, with 8 nucleotides matching TRBD1. This CDR3 spans 18 amino acids. Germline V CDR1 and CDR2: MRHNA, SNTAGT. After removal of 6 bases from V and 0 bases from J, the junction contained 13 bases not matched to a gene. In DNA, the CDR3 is TGTGCCAGCAGACAGCAGGGGGCGAGTTCCCTAGCCAAAAACATTCAGTACTTC. This sequence encodes CASRQQGASSLAKNIQYF.

This clone was recorded once. This chain uses TRBV4-1 with TRBJ1-1; TRBD1 is a possible D gene (6 bases). In germline, CDR1 is MGHRA, CDR2 YSYEKL. Trimming left V 4 bases short and J 11 bases short, with 14 bases between. The CDR3 totals 12 residues. CDR3 nucleotide sequence: TGCGCCAGCAGCCTCCCAGGGGTTGAGGCTTTCTTT. Amino acids: CASSLPGVEAFF.

V is TRBV7-8 and J is TRBJ2-7, with a tentative D call TRBD1 (6 bases). Trimming left V 1 base short and J 4 bases short, with 11 bases between. There are 14 residues in the CDR3. Germline CDR1 SGHVS, CDR2 FQNEAQ. This chain's CDR3 is CASSLDRAVYEQYF. DNA of the CDR3: TGTGCCAGCAGCTTAGACAGGGCGGTGTACGAGCAGTACTTC.

V is TRBV5-4 and J is TRBJ2-1; possible D gene TRBD1, 6 bases. CDR3 size: 14 residues. CDR1 and CDR2 (germline): SGHNT, YYREEE (reference sequence). V was shortened by 0 bases and J by 10 bases, with 14 bases between the two germline ends. This CDR3 reads CASSLVKAGTEQFF. The CDR3 bases are TGTGCCAGCAGCTTGGTTAAAGCCGGGACAGAGCAGTTCTTC.

The V and J genes are TRBV5-1 and TRBJ1-1; 8 positions agree with TRBD1. The CDR3 has 14 amino acids. The V gene's germline CDR1 is SGHRS and CDR2 YFSETQ. Germline trimming cut 4 bases from V and 6 bases from J; bases unmatched to any gene: 8. The CDR3 loop reads CASSEGTTGAEAFF. DNA for the CDR3: TGCGCCAGCAGCGAGGGAACGACAGGGGCTGAAGCTTTCTTT.

The chain couples TRBV6-1 to TRBJ1-6; 7 bases agree with TRBD1. The CDR3 length is 14 residues. V shed 6 bases, J shed 4 bases, and the junction held 3 bases outside the gene matches. Germline lookup yields CDR1 MNHNS and CDR2 SASEGT. In nucleotides, the CDR3 is TGTGCCAGCAGCGAGACAGGGTATAATTCACCCCTCCACTTT. This codes for CASSETGYNSPLHF.

Only one count was recorded for this clone. This rearrangement joins TRBV19 to TRBJ2-7; 10 bases are a match to TRBD1. The germline CDR1 and CDR2 sequences are LNHDA and SQIVND (reference sequence). The CDR3 runs 15 residues. J gave up 4 bases and V 4 bases, and 7 bases lay outside the gene matches. DNA for the CDR3: TGTGCCAGTAGTACCCGTCGACAGGGGGCGTACGAGCAGTACTTC. Protein: CASSTRRQGAYEQYF.

V and J are TRBV25-1 and TRBJ1-4; unclear D gene. Trimming stripped 5 bases from V and 3 bases from J, with 16 bases between. Germline loops: CDR1 MGHDK, CDR2 SYGVNS. The CDR3 extends over 16 amino acids. The DNA for the CDR3 is TGTGCCAGCAGTCTTACCCGTGAGGGCCCTAATGAAAAACTGTTTTTT. This translates into CASSLTREGPNEKLFF.

The V call is TRBV28, the J call TRBJ2-7, with D perhaps TRBD1 (6 bases). The CDR3 is made up of 12 amino acids. Trimming pared 6 bases from V and 2 bases from J, leaving 8 bases between. Germline V gene data show CDR1 as MDHEN and CDR2 as SYDVKM. The CDR3 reads CASRQGTYEQYF. The DNA for the CDR3 is TGTGCCAGCAGACAGGGAACCTACGAGCAGTACTTC.

The rearrangement uses TRBV2 and TRBJ1-5; TRBD1 might be the D (5 bases). Trimming left V 8 bases short and J 0 bases short, with 14 bases between. Germline V gene lookup returns CDR1 SNHLY and CDR2 FYNNEI. The CDR3 spans 15 residues. The CDR3 DNA is TGTGCCAGCCTTGATCGGGGGAATAGCAATCAGCCCCAGCATTTT. It encodes CASLDRGNSNQPQHF.

The DNA for the CDR3 is TGTGCCAGCTCACCGCTCTCTGGGGACAGGAGTAATTCACCCCTCCACTTT. Translated, it gives CASSPLSGDRSNSPLHF. The V gene is TRBV18, the J gene TRBJ1-6; 8 bases match TRBD1. Per the germline V gene, CDR1 is KGHSH and CDR2 is LQKENI. The CDR3 extends over 17 amino acids. J lost 6 bases, V lost 3 bases, and 10 bases had no gene match.

This chain connects TRBV6-5 to TRBJ1-2; D uncertain. The CDR3 covers 13 residues. Germline V gene sequence: CDR1 MNHEY, CDR2 SVGAGI. V lost 2 bases, J lost 8 bases, and 12 bases lay in between. The CDR3 loop is CASSYGGFGGYTF. For the CDR3, the DNA is TGTGCCAGCAGTTACGGAGGGTTTGGGGGCTACACCTTC.

V usage is TRBV28 and J usage is TRBJ2-5; D is perhaps TRBD2 (6 bases). The end of the DNA is better explained by TRBJ2-7, so the J call may be wrong. Germline V gene lookup returns CDR1 MDHEN and CDR2 SYDVKM. The CDR3 totals 14 residues. CDR3 nucleotide sequence: TGTGCCAGCAGTTTGGGGACTCAACCCTACGAGCAGTACTTC. Protein sequence: CASSLGTQPYEQYF.

This chain connects TRBV6-1 to TRBJ2-5; 8 nucleotides line up with TRBD1. The DNA end favors TRBJ2-7, so the J call may be wrong. CDR3 length: 14 amino acids. Germline V gene data show CDR1 as MNHNS and CDR2 as SASEGT. The CDR3 region has the DNA TGTGCCAGCAGTCCACAGGGGGTGAACTACGAGCAGTACTTC. It translates to CASSPQGVNYEQYF.

The chain combines TRBV5-4 with TRBJ2-5, with D possibly being TRBD1 (6 bases). The germline V and J ends were trimmed by 3 bases and 2 bases, with 11 bases remaining between them. Germline values: CDR1 SGHNT, CDR2 YYREEE (reference sequence). This CDR3 is built from 14 residues. CDR3 bases: TGTGCCAGCAGCTCCACTAGGGGGCAAGAGACCCAGTACTTC. Encoded protein: CASSSTRGQETQYF.